This T cell receptor beta chain was sequenced in a study of early T cells in non-severe SARS-CoV-2 infection. Study information: The study sequenced bulk RNA from unsorted whole blood, with chains unpaired.

The CDR3 runs 19 residues. Germline CDR1 is MDHEN and CDR2 is SYDVKM. Trimming removed 6 bases from V and 3 bases from J; junction bases left unmatched: 19. Individual cDNA molecules were tagged with unique molecular identifiers. MiXCR, applied by TCRdb to the 5' RACE reads, yields one record per CDR3 protein. The sample holds roughly 80,000 distinct CDR3 sequences, approximately 11% seen once. The sample in question was whole blood, obtained at baseline. This chain connects TRBV28 to TRBJ2-3; 9 nucleotides align to TRBD1. The clonotype was recovered from an adult who was a healthcare worker with PCR-confirmed SARS-CoV-2 infection or an uninfected control (not recorded which). CDR3 bases: TGTGCCAGCAGGCACACCGGGACAGGGATTGGGCCGGCGACAGATACGCAGTATTTT. Translation gives CASRHTGTGIGPATDTQYF.